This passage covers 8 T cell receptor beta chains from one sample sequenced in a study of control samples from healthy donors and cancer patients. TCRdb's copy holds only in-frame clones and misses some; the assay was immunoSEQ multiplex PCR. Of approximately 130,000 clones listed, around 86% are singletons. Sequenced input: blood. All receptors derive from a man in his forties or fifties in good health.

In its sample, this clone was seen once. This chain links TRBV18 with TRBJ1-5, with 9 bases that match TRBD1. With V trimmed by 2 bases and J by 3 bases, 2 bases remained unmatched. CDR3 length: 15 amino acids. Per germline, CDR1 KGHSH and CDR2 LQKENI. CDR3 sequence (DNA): TGTGCCAGCTCACCAGACAGGGGGAACAATCAGCCCCAGCATTTT. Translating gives CASSPDRGNNQPQHF.

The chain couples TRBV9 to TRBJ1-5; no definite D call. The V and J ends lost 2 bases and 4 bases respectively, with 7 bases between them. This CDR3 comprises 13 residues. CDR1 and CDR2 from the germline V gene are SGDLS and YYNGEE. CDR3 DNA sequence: TGTGCCAGCAGCGTTTCAATAAATCAGCCCCAGCATTTT. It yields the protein CASSVSINQPQHF. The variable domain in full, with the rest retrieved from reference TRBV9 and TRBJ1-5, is DSGVTQTPKHLITATGQRVTLRCSPRSGDLSVYWYQQSLDQGLQFLIQYYNGEERAKGNILERFSAQQFPDLHSELNLSSLELGDSALYFCASSVSINQPQHFGDGTRLSIL.

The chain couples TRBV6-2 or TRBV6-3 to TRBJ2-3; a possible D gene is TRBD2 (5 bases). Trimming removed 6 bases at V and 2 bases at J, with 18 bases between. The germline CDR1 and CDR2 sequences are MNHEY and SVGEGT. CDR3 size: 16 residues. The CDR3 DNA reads TGTGCCAGCAGCCCCCCCCGGGGAAGATTCACAGATACGCAGTATTTT. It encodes CASSPPRGRFTDTQYF.

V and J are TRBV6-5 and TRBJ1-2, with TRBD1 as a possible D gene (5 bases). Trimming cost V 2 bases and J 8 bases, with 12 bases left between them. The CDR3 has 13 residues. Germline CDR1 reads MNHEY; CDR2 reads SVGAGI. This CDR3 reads CASSYPQGAGYTF. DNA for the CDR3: TGTGCCAGCAGTTACCCTCAGGGAGCGGGCTACACCTTC.

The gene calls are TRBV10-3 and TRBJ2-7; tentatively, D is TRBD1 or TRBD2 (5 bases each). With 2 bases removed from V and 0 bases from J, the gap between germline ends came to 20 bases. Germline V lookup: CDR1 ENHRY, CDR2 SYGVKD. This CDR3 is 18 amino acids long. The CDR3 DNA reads TGTGCCATCAGTGAGCCAGTACTCCTGGGACGATACTCCTACGAGCAGTACTTC. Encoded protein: CAISEPVLLGRYSYEQYF.

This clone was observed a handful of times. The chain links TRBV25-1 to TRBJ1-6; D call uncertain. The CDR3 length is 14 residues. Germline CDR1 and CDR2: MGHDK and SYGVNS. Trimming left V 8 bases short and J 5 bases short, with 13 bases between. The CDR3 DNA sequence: TGTGCCAGCTCTCCGGTAGGCCATAATTCACCCCTCCACTTT. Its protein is CASSPVGHNSPLHF.

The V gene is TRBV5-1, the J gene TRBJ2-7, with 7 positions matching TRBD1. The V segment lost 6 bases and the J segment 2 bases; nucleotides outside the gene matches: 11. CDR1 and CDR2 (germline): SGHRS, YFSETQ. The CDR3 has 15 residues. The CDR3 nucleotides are TGCGCCAGCACCGAATCCAACAGGGGTCCCTACGAGCAGTACTTC. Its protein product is CASTESNRGPYEQYF.

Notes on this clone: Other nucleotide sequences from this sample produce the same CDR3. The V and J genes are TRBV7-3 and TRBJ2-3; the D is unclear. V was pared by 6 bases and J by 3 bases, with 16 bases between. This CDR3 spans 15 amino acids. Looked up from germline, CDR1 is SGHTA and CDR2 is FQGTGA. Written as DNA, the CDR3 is TGTGCCAGCAGTCCCGGTGACATCCGGACAGATACGCAGTATTTT. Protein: CASSPGDIRTDTQYF.